These 9 T cell receptor beta chains originate from one sample sequenced in a study of beta chain features in type 1 diabetes. The whole isolated RNA underwent reverse transcription, so sequencing captured expressed TCRB transcripts. The repertoire was sequenced with immunoSEQ multiplex PCR; TCRdb's copy has only in-frame clones and lacks some. The sample includes about 250,000 clones, around 14% seen only once; the top ten take around 0.03%. Sequenced material: naive CD4+ T cells from blood. These receptors were collected from a woman in her forties in good health.

V and J are TRBV7-2 and TRBJ1-6, with D maybe TRBD1 (5 bases). The V end lost 2 bases, the J end lost 9 bases, and 14 bases lay between the germline ends. This CDR3 has 15 residues. Germline CDR1 and CDR2: SGHTA and FQGNSA. CDR3 residues: CASSLPAGGSSPLHF. The DNA for the CDR3 is TGTGCCAGCAGCTTACCGGCCGGGGGTTCTTCACCCCTCCACTTT.

This clone was found many times. The sample has other DNA sequences that encode this CDR3 too. V gene TRBV5-4 combines with J gene TRBJ2-4; D call uncertain. Germline assignment: CDR1 SGHNT and CDR2 YYREEE (reference sequence). Deletions cut 0 bases from V and 0 bases from J, with 4 bases between. CDR3 length: 14 residues. The CDR3 DNA sequence: TGTGCCAGCAGCTTGGAGCTAGCCAAAAACATTCAGTACTTC. Its translation is CASSLELAKNIQYF.

The chain links TRBV10-3 to TRBJ2-7; maybe TRBD1 (7 bases). The V gene lost 7 bases and the J gene lost 6 bases, with 19 bases spanning the gap. This CDR3 comprises 14 residues. Germline loops: CDR1 ENHRY, CDR2 SYGVKD. The CDR3 protein is CAINNRQGGGEQYF. The CDR3 region has the DNA TGTGCCATCAACAACCGACAGGGAGGAGGCGAGCAGTACTTC.

V gene TRBV9 combines with J gene TRBJ1-5, with D possibly being TRBD1 (6 bases). Germline-derived CDR1 and CDR2 are SGDLS and YYNGEE. The CDR3 has 16 residues. Trimming removed 3 bases at V and 7 bases at J, with 20 bases between. CDR3 sequence reads: CASSDGTPHGGQPQHF. The DNA of the CDR3 is TGTGCCAGCAGCGACGGGACACCCCACGGCGGCCAGCCCCAGCATTTT.

The chain has TRBV7-2 and TRBJ2-7; 7 bases map to TRBD2. This CDR3 contains 17 residues. Per germline, CDR1 SGHTA and CDR2 FQGNSA. Unmatched junction bases numbered 15, after V lost 5 bases and J lost 2 bases. CDR3 DNA: TGTGCCAGCAGCCTAGTCTCTCGAGCGGGGCTCCCCTACGAGCAGTACTTC. Translated: CASSLVSRAGLPYEQYF.

The sample holds a few counts of this clone. The chain joins TRBV6-1 to TRBJ2-7, with TRBD1 matching over 9 bases. Germline loops: CDR1 MNHNS, CDR2 SASEGT. J lost 3 bases, V lost 8 bases, and 8 bases had no gene match. CDR3 length: 14 amino acids. The chain's CDR3 is CASSPGQGLYEQYF. CDR3 in DNA: TGTGCCAGCTCACCGGGACAGGGTCTCTACGAGCAGTACTTC.

This chain links TRBV5-1 with TRBJ1-1; D is undetermined. This CDR3 is 13 amino acids long. From germline, CDR1 is SGHRS and CDR2 YFSETQ. V was trimmed by 1 base and J by 0 bases, leaving 4 bases between them. The DNA of the CDR3 is TGCGCCAGCAGCTTGTCAATGAACACTGAAGCTTTCTTT. Its protein is CASSLSMNTEAFF.

This clone occurred a few times. The V and J genes are TRBV9 and TRBJ1-5; perhaps TRBD1 as D (6 bases). CDR1 SGDLS and CDR2 YYNGEE come from the germline V gene. The V end lost 4 bases, the J end lost 5 bases, and 19 bases lay between the germline ends. The CDR3 loop spans 16 amino acids. Here the CDR3 DNA reads TGTGCCAGCAGCCCAGGCCAGGGGAGACCTTATCAGCCCCAGCATTTT. Its protein is CASSPGQGRPYQPQHF.

This clone turned up a few times. The rearrangement links TRBV28 to TRBJ2-5, with a weak D call TRBD1 (7 bases). The CDR3 covers 14 residues. The V and J ends lost 4 bases and 8 bases respectively, with 17 bases between them. The germline CDR1 and CDR2 sequences are MDHEN and SYDVKM. For the CDR3, the DNA is TGTGCCAGCAGTTCCCGAGGACAGGAGGGAACCCAGTACTTC. Protein sequence: CASSSRGQEGTQYF.